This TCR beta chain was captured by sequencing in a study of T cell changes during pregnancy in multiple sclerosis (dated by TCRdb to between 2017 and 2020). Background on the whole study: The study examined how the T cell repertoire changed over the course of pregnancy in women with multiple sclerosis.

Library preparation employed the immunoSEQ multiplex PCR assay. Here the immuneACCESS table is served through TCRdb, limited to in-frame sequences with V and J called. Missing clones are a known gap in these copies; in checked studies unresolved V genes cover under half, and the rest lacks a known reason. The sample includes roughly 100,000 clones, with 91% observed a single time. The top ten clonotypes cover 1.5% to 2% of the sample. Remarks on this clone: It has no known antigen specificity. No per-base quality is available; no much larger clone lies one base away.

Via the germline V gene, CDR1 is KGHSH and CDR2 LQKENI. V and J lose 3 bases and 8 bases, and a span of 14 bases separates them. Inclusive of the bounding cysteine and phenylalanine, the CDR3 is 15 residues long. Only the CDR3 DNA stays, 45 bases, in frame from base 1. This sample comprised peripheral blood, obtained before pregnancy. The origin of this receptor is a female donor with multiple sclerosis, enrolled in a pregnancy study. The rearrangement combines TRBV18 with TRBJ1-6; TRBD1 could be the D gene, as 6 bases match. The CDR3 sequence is CASSPKQGIDSPLHF. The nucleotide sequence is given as TGTGCCAGCTCACCCAAACAGGGAATTGATTCACCCCTCCACTTT.